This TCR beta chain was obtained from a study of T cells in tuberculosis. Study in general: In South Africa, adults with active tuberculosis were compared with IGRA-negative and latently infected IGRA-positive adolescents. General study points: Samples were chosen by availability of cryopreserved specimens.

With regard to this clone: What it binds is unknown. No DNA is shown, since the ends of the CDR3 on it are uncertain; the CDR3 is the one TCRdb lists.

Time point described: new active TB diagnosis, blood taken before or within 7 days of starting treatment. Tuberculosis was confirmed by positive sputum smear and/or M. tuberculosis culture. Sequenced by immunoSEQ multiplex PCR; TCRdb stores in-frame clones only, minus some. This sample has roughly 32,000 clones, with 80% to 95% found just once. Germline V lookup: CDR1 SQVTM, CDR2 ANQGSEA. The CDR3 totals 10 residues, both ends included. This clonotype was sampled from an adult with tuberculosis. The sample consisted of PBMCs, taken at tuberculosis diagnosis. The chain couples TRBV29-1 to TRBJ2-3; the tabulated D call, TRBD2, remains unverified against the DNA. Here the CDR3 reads CSVGGGAKYF.